This TCR beta chain was sequenced during a study of T cell responses to AZD1222 COVID-19 vaccine. Study results and caveats: Baseline testing showed seropositivity in only six AZD1222 recipients.

Turning to this clone: The target antigen is unknown.

Method: immunoSEQ multiplex PCR; TCRdb's copy keeps in-frame clones and lacks some. The table lists about 130,000 clones, approximately 85% of them singletons. The CDR3 has 14 amino acids. Germline V gives CDR1 MDHEN, CDR2 SYDVKM. V was shortened by 6 bases and J by 2 bases, with 12 bases between the two germline ends. This clonotype originated in an adult who received the AZD1222 COVID-19 vaccine. This specimen consisted of peripheral blood, obtained 28 days after the second AZD1222 dose. The genes are TRBV28 and TRBJ2-3; D is perhaps TRBD1 (6 bases). This CDR3 reads CASRGRGHTDTQYF. In nucleotides, the CDR3 is TGTGCCAGCAGAGGACGGGGACACACAGATACGCAGTATTTT.